This TCR beta chain was recovered during a study of chemoradiotherapy in HPV16-positive cancers. At the level of the study: Candidate HPV-specific clones and shared TCR motifs came from a couple of HPV16-positive patients.

Findings of the study overall: Only two HPV16-positive patients supplied the functional HPV-specificity definition. For HPV16-positive patients, expanding HPV-responsive T cells associated with longer recurrence-free survival. Candidate HPV-specific clones and E7-related TCR motifs grew in tumor during treatment.

TCRdb's copy holds only in-frame clones and misses some; the assay was immunoSEQ multiplex PCR. The table has more than 6,000 clones, roughly 90% seen once. In this sample, this clone turned up a few times. Its target is not known. The CDR3 consists of 12 residues. Germline V gene sequence: CDR1 SGHRS, CDR2 YFSETQ. V was trimmed by 7 bases and J by 3 bases, leaving 11 bases between them. Material: tumor tissue, obtained from a patient who underwent chemoradiotherapy. The sequence came from a human donor with HPV-associated anogenital cancer. The J gene is TRBJ2-7, the V gene TRBV5-1; D perhaps matches TRBD2 (5 bases). As DNA, the CDR3 is TGCGCCAGCGAGGGCCTCGACTACGAGCAGTACGTC. This encodes CASEGLDYEQYV.